This T cell receptor beta chain was retrieved from a study of blood T cells in healthy people across ages. Investigators took about 10 milliliters of peripheral blood from every donor. The authors ran a second PCR of about 7 to 11 cycles using a sample-barcoded 5' primer and a J-beta primer mix. TCRdb reprocessed the 5' RACE reads with MiXCR, giving one entry per CDR3 protein. The repertoire consists of about 580,000 distinct CDR3 sequences, with less than 60% occurring once and the leading ten covering about 22%. This clonotype was observed a handful of times. Trimming stripped 6 bases from V and 7 bases from J, with 15 bases between. The CDR3 covers 13 residues. Germline V gene data show CDR1 as ENHRY and CDR2 as SYGVKD.

The chain links TRBV10-3 to TRBJ1-2; TRBD1 is a possible D gene (6 bases). The TCR sequence derives from an elderly man in good health. Material: blood. The CDR3 DNA is TGTGCCATCAGCGGGACAATAAGTGGTGGCTACACCTTC. Protein sequence: CAISGTISGGYTF.